A selection of T cell receptor beta chains follows, all from one sample in a study of blood T cell repertoires in COVID-19. Data came from immunoSEQ multiplex PCR; TCRdb stores just in-frame clones and leaves some out. The table records roughly 300,000 clones, approximately 89% of them present only once. The sample was PBMCs or T cells enriched from blood (not recorded which). The receptors derive from a woman aged 30 to 39 who had recovered from COVID-19. Each CDR3 is given with its conserved first and last residue. The order of the fields is V gene, clone size, D gene, J gene, CDR3 DNA, CDR3 protein. D genes are given only for firm matches. Part of the rows lack a size; the others show once, few, many or a class for expanded clones.

TRBV19	.	TRBD1	TRBJ1-6	TGTGCCAGTAGGATAACAGGGGATGATTCACCCCTCCACTTT	CASRITGDDSPLHF
TRBV5-4	.	.	TRBJ2-7	TGTGCCAGCAGCTTGGGAGGGTTCGACGAACGCGAGCAGTACTTC	CASSLGGFDEREQYF
TRBV6-5	.	.	TRBJ2-2	TGTGCCAGCAGTTATGGGCTAGCGACCGGGGAGCTGTTTTTT	CASSYGLATGELFF
TRBV4-3	.	TRBD1	TRBJ1-2	TGCGCCAGCAGCCAAGATCCTAGACAGGGACGGAGTGGCTACACCTTC	CASSQDPRQGRSGYTF
TRBV2	few	.	TRBJ1-4	TGTGCCAGCAGTGAAGCGCGAGGGTATAATGAAAAACTGTTTTTT	CASSEARGYNEKLFF
TRBV29-1	.	.	TRBJ2-1	TGCAGCGTTGTAATCCCCCCCTACAATGAGCAGTTCTTC	CSVVIPPYNEQFF
TRBV6-5	.	.	TRBJ2-7	TGTGCCAGCAGTTACTCAGGGGTCTTCGACTACGAGCAGTACTTC	CASSYSGVFDYEQYF
TRBV3-1/TRBV3-2	once	.	TRBJ1-4	TGTGCCAGCAGCTCAACCCGGGGAGATGGCGCGGAAAAACTGTTTTTT	CASSSTRGDGAEKLFF
TRBV5-4	.	.	TRBJ1-4	TGTGCCAGCAGCTTCAACACAGCTAATGAAAAACTGTTTTTT	CASSFNTANEKLFF
TRBV19	few	.	TRBJ1-4	TGTGCCAGTAGTATTTGGGAGGATCGAGAAAAACTGTTTTTT	CASSIWEDREKLFF
TRBV3-1/TRBV3-2	.	.	TRBJ1-5	TGTGCCAGCAGCCAATCCAGGGGTCAGCCCCAGCATTTT	CASSQSRGQPQHF
TRBV6-5	.	.	TRBJ2-7	TGTGCCTCTCTGCGGGGTACCCTGCCCCACGAGCAGTACTTC	CASLRGTLPHEQYF
TRBV5-1	few	TRBD1	TRBJ1-1	TGCGCCAGCAGCTTCCGAGACAGGGCTGAAGCTTTCTTT	CASSFRDRAEAFF
TRBV9	.	TRBD2	TRBJ2-3	TGTGCCAGCAGCGTTCTAGCGGGGGCCCACACAGATACGCAGTATTTT	CASSVLAGAHTDTQYF
TRBV7-2	.	TRBD2	TRBJ2-7	TGTGCCAGCAGCTTAGCGGGAGCGGGGGTGCGCTACGAGCAGTACTTC	CASSLAGAGVRYEQYF
TRBV5-1	.	.	TRBJ1-6	TGCGCCAGCAGCTTGGGCCCCGGGGGGACGAACTCACCCCTCCACTTT	CASSLGPGGTNSPLHF
TRBV18	.	.	TRBJ2-2	TGTGCCAGCTCCCCCGGGACACCGGAAGGCTGGAAGCTGTTTTTT	CASSPGTPEGWKLFF
TRBV7-9	.	TRBD1	TRBJ1-2	TGTGCCAGCAGCTTAGGGAGGGAAAAGGGGACAGAGGTCTTC	CASSLGREKGTEVF
TRBV6-5	.	.	TRBJ2-3	TGTGCCAGCAGTTACTTTGGGGGGTACACAGATACGCAGTATTTT	CASSYFGGYTDTQYF
TRBV29-1	once	.	TRBJ1-2	TGCAGCAGTGCTACGTCCGATGGCTACACCTTC	CSSATSDGYTF
TRBV13	few	.	TRBJ1-4	TGTGCCAGCAGCTTCTACAGGGAATCAGGAACTAATGAAAAACTGTTTTTT	CASSFYRESGTNEKLFF
TRBV5-1	.	TRBD1	TRBJ2-1	TGCGCCAGCAGCCTGGGACAGGGGGCGTTCAATGAGCAGTTCTTC	CASSLGQGAFNEQFF
TRBV6-6	.	.	TRBJ1-2	TGTGCCAGCAGTCTTAAGCCCGGGACTGGCAATGTTATTTTCCGGTATGGCTACACCTTC	CASSLKPGTGNVIFRYGYTF
TRBV6-5	.	.	TRBJ1-5	TGTGCCAGCGGGTTGGGGGGGAGCAATCAGCCCCAGCATTTT	CASGLGGSNQPQHF
TRBV11-2	.	.	TRBJ2-5	TGTGCCAGCAGCAGGGGGAAGGACGGCTCCGGTGAGACCCAGTACTTC	CASSRGKDGSGETQYF
TRBV23-1	.	TRBD1	TRBJ1-3	TGCGCCAGCAGTCAATCTCCGCCGGGACAGGGGGGAGGAAACACCATATATTTT	CASSQSPPGQGGGNTIYF
TRBV28	.	TRBD1	TRBJ1-1	TGTGCCAGCAGTCTGGCAGGGGACAGGGGCTACACTGAAGCTTTCTTT	CASSLAGDRGYTEAFF
TRBV6-1	.	.	TRBJ1-1	TGTGCCAGCAGTGATACGACAGGACACCCGAACACTGAAGCTTTCTTT	CASSDTTGHPNTEAFF
TRBV28	.	TRBD1	TRBJ2-7	TGTGCCAGCAGTCCCCGGACAGGGAACTACGAGCAGTACTTC	CASSPRTGNYEQYF
TRBV6-5	.	.	TRBJ2-7	TGTGCCAGCGGTCAGACCTACGAGCAGTACTTC	CASGQTYEQYF
TRBV11-3	once	TRBD1	TRBJ2-7	TGTGCCAGCAGCCTAACAGGGGGCGAGCAGTACTTC	CASSLTGGEQYF
TRBV29-1	.	.	TRBJ2-1	TGCAGCGTTGGGTTAGTCTACAATGAGCAGTTCTTC	CSVGLVYNEQFF
TRBV30	.	.	TRBJ1-3	TGTGCCTGGAGTCCTCTCCCCGGAGGAAGACGGATCGGAGACACCATATATTTT	CAWSPLPGGRRIGDTIYF
TRBV11-1	.	.	TRBJ2-3	TGTGCCAGCAGCTCCTACCCCATTAGTACAGATACGCAGTATTTT	CASSSYPISTDTQYF
TRBV7-6	.	TRBD1	TRBJ1-2	TGTGCCAGCAGCCTCCGGACAGGGTGGGCTACAGACTATGGCTACACCTTC	CASSLRTGWATDYGYTF
TRBV6-1	once	.	TRBJ1-6	TGTGCCAGCAGTGAAGCGAGGAATTCACCCCTCCACTTT	CASSEARNSPLHF
TRBV30	once	TRBD1	TRBJ1-2	TGTGCCTGGAGTTCGGACAGGACTAACTATGGCTACACCTTC	CAWSSDRTNYGYTF
TRBV7-2	.	TRBD2	TRBJ2-2	TGTGCCAGCAGCTTAGGCATACTAGCGGGGGGGTTCACCGGGGAGCTGTTTTTT	CASSLGILAGGFTGELFF
TRBV6-1	.	.	TRBJ1-5	TGTGCCAGCAGTGAAAGTGGCGGTAGCAATCAGCCCCAGCATTTT	CASSESGGSNQPQHF
TRBV27	.	TRBD1	TRBJ1-1	TGTGCCAGCAGTTCATATTCCGGGACAGGAATGGGCACTGAAGCTTTCTTT	CASSSYSGTGMGTEAFF
TRBV10-1	.	.	TRBJ2-2	TGCGCCAGCAGTGAGTCAGGTAGCGGGAACACCGGGGAGCTGTTTTTT	CASSESGSGNTGELFF
TRBV19	.	.	TRBJ2-1	TGTGCCAGTAGTATAGGAACTTTCTTGAGCTCCTACAATGAGCAGTTCTTC	CASSIGTFLSSYNEQFF
TRBV7-8	few	.	TRBJ1-2	TGTGCCAGCAGCTTAGCGCCCACTCGCTATGGCTACACCTTC	CASSLAPTRYGYTF
TRBV5-1	.	.	TRBJ2-5	TGCGCCAGCACCAACACTGAAGGAGGGTGGGAGACCCAGTACTTC	CASTNTEGGWETQYF
TRBV28	.	TRBD1	TRBJ2-1	TGTGCCAGCAGACCCTCCGGGACAGGGGGCTACAATGAGCAGTTCTTC	CASRPSGTGGYNEQFF
TRBV4-2	.	.	TRBJ1-5	TGTGCCAGCAGCCAAGATGCCTATAGCAATCAGCCCCAGCATTTT	CASSQDAYSNQPQHF